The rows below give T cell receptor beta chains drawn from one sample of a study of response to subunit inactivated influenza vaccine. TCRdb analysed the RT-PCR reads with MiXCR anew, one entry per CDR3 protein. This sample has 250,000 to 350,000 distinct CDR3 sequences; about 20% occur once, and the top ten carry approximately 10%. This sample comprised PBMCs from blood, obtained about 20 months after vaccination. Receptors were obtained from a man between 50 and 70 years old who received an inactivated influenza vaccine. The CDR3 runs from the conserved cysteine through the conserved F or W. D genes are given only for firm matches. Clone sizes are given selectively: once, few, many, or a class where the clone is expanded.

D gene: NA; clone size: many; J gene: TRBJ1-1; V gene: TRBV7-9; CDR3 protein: CASSLDRETEAFF; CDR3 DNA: TGTGCCAGCAGCTTAGACAGGGAGACCGAAGCTTTCTTT
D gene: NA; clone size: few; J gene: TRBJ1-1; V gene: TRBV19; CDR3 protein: CASSPATGTTEAFF; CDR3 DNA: TGTGCCAGTAGTCCGGCAACAGGGACCACTGAAGCTTTCTTT
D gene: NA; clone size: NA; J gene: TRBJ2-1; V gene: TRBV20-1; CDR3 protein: CSAREGVNEQFF; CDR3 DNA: TGCAGTGCTAGAGAGGGTGTCAATGAGCAGTTCTTC
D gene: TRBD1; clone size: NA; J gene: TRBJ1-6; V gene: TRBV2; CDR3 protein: CASSEATDRVLSPLHF; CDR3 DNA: TGTGCCAGCAGTGAAGCTACTGACAGGGTCTTGTCACCCCTCCACTTT
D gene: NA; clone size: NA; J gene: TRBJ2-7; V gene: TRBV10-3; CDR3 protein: CAISERSRSYEQYF; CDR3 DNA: TGTGCCATCAGTGAGCGAAGCAGATCCTACGAGCAGTACTTC
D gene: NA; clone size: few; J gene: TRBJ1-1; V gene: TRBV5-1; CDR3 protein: CASSLPGRFTEAFF; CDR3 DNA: TGCGCCAGCAGCTTGCCAGGGAGGTTCACTGAAGCTTTCTTT
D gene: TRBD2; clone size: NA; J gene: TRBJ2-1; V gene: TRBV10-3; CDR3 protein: CAISELAGAKYNEQFF; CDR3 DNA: TGTGCCATCAGTGAACTAGCGGGGGCCAAATACAATGAGCAGTTCTTC
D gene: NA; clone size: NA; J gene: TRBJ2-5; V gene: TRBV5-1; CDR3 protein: CASSGWAQGQETQYF; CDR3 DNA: TGCGCCAGCAGTGGTTGGGCGCAGGGCCAAGAGACCCAGTACTTC
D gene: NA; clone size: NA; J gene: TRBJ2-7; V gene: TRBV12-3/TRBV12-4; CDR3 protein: CASSLEGRAHYEQYF; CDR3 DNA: TGTGCCAGCAGTTTAGAGGGCAGGGCACACTACGAGCAGTACTTC
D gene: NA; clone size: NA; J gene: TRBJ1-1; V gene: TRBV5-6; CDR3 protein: CASGPTVMNTEAFF; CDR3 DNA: TGTGCCAGCGGCCCGACAGTAATGAACACTGAAGCTTTCTTT
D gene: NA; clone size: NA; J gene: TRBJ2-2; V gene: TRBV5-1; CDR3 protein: CASSSLLDAYTGELFF; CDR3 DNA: TGCGCCAGCAGCTCCCTGTTGGACGCATACACCGGGGAGCTGTTTTTT
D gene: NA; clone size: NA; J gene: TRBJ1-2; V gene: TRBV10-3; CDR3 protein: CAISELTGHLTF; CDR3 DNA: TGTGCCATCAGTGAGTTGACAGGACATTTAACCTTC
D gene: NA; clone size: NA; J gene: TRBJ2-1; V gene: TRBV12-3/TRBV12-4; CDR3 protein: CASRTTSWNEQFF; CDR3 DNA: TGTGCCAGCAGGACGACTAGTTGGAATGAGCAGTTCTTC
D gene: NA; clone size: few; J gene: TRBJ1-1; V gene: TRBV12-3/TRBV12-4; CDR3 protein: CASSPMQGHTEAFF; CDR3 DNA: TGTGCCAGCAGTCCAATGCAGGGTCACACTGAAGCTTTCTTT
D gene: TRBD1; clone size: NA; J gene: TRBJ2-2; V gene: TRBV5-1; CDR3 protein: CASSLQGVANTGELFF; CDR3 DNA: TGCGCCAGCAGCTTACAGGGGGTCGCGAACACCGGGGAGCTGTTTTTT
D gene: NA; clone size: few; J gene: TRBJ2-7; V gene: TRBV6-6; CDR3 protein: CASTRRESYEQYF; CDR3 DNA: TGTGCCAGCACCAGGCGGGAATCTTACGAGCAGTACTTC
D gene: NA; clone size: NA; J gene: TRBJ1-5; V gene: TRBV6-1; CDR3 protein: CASSRDRYSNQPQHF; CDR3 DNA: TGTGCCAGCAGTCGAGACAGGTATAGCAATCAGCCCCAGCATTTT